Included here is one T cell receptor beta chain sequence, with context. The record originates from a study of blood T cell repertoires in COVID-19. Per the authors' pipeline: For nucleated cells, counts were estimated from reference gene primer amplification. Profiled with immunoSEQ multiplex PCR; TCRdb holds only in-frame clones, not every one. The V and J calls and clone size were taken over from that table, and D and trimming were inferred from the DNA. The sample lists about 330,000 clones, roughly 84% occurring once. The CDR3 spans 12 residues. Looked up from germline, CDR1 is SQVTM and CDR2 is ANQGSEA. V was pared by 6 bases and J by 2 bases, with 11 bases between. The cohort comprised adults aged 18 to 89 years residing in under 30 US areas. Allocation to cohorts depended on clinical history reported by the participants. Among Cohort 3 donors, those recovered had two negative PCRs, clearance, or symptom resolution.

This TCR was recovered from a woman in her 30s who had recovered from COVID-19. Source material: PBMCs or T cells enriched from blood (not recorded which). The chain couples TRBV29-1 to TRBJ2-7; tentative D call: TRBD2 (5 bases). CDR3 sequence: CSVLDGTYEQYF. The CDR3, as DNA: TGCAGCGTCCTCGACGGGACCTACGAGCAGTACTTC.